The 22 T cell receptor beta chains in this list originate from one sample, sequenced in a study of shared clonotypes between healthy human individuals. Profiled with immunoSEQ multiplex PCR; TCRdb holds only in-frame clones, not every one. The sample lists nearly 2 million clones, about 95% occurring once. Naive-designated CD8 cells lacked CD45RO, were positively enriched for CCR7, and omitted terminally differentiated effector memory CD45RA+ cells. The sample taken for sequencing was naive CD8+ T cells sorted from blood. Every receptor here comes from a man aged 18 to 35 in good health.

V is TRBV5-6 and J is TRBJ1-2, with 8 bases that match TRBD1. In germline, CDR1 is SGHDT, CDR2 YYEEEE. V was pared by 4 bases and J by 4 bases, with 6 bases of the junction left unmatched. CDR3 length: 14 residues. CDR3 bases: TGTGCCAGCAGCCTGGGACAGGCGTTCTATGGCTACACCTTC. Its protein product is CASSLGQAFYGYTF.

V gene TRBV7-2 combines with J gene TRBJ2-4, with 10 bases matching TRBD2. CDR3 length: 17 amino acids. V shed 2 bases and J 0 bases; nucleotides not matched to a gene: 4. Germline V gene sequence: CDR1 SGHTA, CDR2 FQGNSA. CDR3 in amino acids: CASSLPAGGLAKNIQYF. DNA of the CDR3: TGTGCCAGCAGCTTACCAGCGGGAGGGCTAGCCAAAAACATTCAGTACTTC.

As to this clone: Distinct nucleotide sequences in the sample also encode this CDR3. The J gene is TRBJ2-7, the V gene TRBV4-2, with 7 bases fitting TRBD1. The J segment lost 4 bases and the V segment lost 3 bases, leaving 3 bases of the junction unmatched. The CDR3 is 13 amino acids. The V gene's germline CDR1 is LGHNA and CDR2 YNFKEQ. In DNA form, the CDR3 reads TGTGCCAGCAGCCAGGAGACAGGGTACGAGCAGTACTTC. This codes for CASSQETGYEQYF.

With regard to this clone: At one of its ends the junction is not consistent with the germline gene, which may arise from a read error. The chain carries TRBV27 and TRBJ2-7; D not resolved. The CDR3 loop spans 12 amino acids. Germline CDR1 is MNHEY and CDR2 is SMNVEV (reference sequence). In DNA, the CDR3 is TGTGCCAGCAGTTGGCCCCGAGTAGTCCGCGACTTC. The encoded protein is CASSWPRVVRDF.

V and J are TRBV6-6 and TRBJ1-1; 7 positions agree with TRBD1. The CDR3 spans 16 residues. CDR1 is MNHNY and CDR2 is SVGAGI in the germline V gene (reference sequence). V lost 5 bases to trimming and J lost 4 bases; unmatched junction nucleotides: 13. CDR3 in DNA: TGTGCCAGCAGTCCCCCCGACAGGGAAGTTGGCACTGAAGCTTTCTTT. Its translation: CASSPPDREVGTEAFF.

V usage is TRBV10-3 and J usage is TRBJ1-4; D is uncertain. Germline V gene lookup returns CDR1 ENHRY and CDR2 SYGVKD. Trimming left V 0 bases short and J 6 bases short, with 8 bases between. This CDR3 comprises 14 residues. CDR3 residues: CAISESTGYEKLFF. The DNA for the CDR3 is TGTGCCATCAGTGAGTCCACCGGTTATGAAAAACTGTTTTTT.

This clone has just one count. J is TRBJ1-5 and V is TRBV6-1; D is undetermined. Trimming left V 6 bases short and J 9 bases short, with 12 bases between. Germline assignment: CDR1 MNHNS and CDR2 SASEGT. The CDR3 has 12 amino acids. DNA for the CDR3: TGTGCCAGCAGGAGGGAGTTAAGGCCCCAGCATTTT. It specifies CASRRELRPQHF.

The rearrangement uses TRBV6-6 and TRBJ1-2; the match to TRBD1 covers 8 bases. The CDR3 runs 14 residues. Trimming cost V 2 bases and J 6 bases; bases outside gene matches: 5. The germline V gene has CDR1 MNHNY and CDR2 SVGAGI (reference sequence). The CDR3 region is CASSYHRGLDGYTF. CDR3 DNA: TGTGCCAGCAGTTACCACAGGGGGTTGGATGGCTACACCTTC.

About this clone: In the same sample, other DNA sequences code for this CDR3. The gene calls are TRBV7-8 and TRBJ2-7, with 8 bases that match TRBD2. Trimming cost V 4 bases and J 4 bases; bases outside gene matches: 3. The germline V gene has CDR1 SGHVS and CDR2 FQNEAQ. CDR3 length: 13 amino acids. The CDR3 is CASSSAGGYEQYF. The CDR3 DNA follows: TGTGCCAGCAGCTCCGCGGGAGGTTACGAGCAGTACTTC. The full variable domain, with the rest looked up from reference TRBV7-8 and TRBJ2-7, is GAGVSQSPRYKVAKRGQDVALRCDPISGHVSLFWYQQALGQGPEFLTYFQNEAQLDKSGLPSDRFFAERPEGSVSTLKIQRTQQEDSAVYLCASSSAGGYEQYFGPGTRLTVT.

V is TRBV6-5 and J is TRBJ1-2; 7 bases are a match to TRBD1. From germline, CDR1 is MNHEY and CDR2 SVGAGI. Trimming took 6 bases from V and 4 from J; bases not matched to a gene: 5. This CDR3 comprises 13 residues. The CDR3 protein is CASSQTGTYGYTF. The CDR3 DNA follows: TGTGCCAGCAGCCAGACAGGGACCTATGGCTACACCTTC.

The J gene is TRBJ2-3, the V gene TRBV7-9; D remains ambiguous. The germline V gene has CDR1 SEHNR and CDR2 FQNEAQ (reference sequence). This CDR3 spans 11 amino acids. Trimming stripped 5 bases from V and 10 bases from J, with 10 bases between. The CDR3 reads CASSPAGPQYF. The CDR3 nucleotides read TGTGCCAGCAGCCCCGCCGGTCCGCAGTATTTT.

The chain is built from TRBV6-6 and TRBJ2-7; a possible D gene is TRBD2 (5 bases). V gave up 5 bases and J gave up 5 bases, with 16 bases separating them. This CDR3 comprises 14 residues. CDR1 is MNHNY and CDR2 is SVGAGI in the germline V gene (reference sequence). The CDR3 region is CASSRAGLGDEQYF. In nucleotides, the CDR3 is TGTGCCAGCAGTAGGGCGGGTCTAGGCGACGAGCAGTACTTC.

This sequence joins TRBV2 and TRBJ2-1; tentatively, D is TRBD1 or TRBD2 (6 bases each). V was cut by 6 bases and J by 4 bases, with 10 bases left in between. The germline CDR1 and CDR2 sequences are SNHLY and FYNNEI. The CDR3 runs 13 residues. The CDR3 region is CASRSGAYNEQFF. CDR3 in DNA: TGTGCCAGCAGATCGGGGGCATACAATGAGCAGTTCTTC.

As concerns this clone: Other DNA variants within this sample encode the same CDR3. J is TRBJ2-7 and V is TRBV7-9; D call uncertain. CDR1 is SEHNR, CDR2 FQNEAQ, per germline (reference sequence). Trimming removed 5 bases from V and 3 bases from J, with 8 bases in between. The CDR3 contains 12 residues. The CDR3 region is CASSRQGYEQYF. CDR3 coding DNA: TGTGCCAGCAGCCGGCAAGGCTACGAGCAGTACTTC.

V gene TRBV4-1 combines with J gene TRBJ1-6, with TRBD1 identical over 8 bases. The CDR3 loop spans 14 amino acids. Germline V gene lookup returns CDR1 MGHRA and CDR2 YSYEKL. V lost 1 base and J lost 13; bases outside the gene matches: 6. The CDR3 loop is CASSQVGQGGPLHF. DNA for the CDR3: TGCGCCAGCAGCCAAGTAGGACAGGGTGGGCCCCTCCACTTT.

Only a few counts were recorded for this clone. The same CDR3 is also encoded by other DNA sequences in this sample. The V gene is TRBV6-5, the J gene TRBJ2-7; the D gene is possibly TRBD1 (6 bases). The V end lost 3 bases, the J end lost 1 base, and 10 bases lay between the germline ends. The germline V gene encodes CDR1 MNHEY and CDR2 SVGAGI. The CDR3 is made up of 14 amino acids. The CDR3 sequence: CASSYGGGSYEQYF. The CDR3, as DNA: TGTGCCAGCAGTTATGGGGGCGGATCCTACGAGCAGTACTTC.

The CDR3 here is CASSSLSGEQYF. The DNA of the CDR3 is TGTGCCAGCAGCTCCCTCTCAGGCGAGCAGTACTTC. The V gene is TRBV9, the J gene TRBJ2-7; D ambiguous. Per germline, CDR1 SGDLS and CDR2 YYNGEE. CDR3 size: 12 residues. Deletions cut 4 bases from V and 6 bases from J, with 11 bases between.

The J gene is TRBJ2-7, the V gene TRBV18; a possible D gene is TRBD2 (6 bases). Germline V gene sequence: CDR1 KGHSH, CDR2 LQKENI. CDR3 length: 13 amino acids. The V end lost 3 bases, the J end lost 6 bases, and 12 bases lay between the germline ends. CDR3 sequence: CASSPSGGAEQYF. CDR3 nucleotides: TGTGCCAGCTCACCCTCCGGGGGAGCCGAGCAGTACTTC. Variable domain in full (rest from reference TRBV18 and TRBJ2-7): NAGVMQNPRHLVRRRGQEARLRCSPMKGHSHVYWYRQLPEEGLKFMVYLQKENIIDESGMPKERFSAEFPKEGPSILRIQQVVRGDSAAYFCASSPSGGAEQYFGPGTRLTVT.

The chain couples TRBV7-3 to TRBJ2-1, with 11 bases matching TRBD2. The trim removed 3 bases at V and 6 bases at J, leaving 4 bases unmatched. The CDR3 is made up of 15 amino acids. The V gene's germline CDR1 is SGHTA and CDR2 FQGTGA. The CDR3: CASSLRLAGFNEQFF. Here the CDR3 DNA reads TGTGCCAGCAGCTTGAGACTAGCGGGGTTCAATGAGCAGTTCTTC.

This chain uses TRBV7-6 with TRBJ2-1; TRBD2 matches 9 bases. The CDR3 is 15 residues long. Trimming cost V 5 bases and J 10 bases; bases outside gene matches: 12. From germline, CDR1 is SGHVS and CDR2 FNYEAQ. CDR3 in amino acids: CASSPEAAGGSEQFF. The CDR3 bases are TGTGCCAGCAGCCCAGAGGCGGCGGGGGGGTCCGAGCAGTTCTTC.

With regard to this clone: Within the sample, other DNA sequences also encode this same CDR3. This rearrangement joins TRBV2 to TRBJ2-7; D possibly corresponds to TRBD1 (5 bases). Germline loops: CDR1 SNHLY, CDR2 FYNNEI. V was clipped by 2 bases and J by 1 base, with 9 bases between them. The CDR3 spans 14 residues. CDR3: CASSEQGRSYEQYF. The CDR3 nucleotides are TGTGCCAGCAGTGAACAGGGCCGTTCCTACGAGCAGTACTTC. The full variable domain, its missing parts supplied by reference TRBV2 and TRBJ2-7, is EPEVTQTPSHQVTQMGQEVILRCVPISNHLYFYWYRQILGQKVEFLVSFYNNEISEKSEIFDDQFSVERPDGSNFTLKIRSTKLEDSAMYFCASSEQGRSYEQYFGPGTRLTVT.

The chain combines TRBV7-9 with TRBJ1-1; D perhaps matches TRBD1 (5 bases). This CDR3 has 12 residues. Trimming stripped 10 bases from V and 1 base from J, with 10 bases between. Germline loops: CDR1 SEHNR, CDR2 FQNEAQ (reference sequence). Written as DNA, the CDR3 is TGTGCCATACGGGACCAGAACACTGAAGCTTTCTTT. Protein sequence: CAIRDQNTEAFF.